This T cell receptor (beta chain) was identified during a study of identical twins. TCRdb re-derived calls from the 5' RACE reads in MiXCR, one entry per CDR3 protein. The sample carries more than 400,000 distinct CDR3 sequences, around 15% recorded once. This clonotype was counted only a few times. Antigen unknown. Study outcomes and limitations: Modelling underestimated the level of out-of-frame TCR alpha sharing observed in monozygotic twins. Out-of-frame alpha sequences common to twins exhibited an excess of low generation probability. It was cross-sectional statistical analysis, not following the same donors, that the conclusions relied on. Cord blood beta clonotypes that were abundant carried fewer insertions, and memory repertoires showed no such trend.

The germline gives CDR1 KGHDR, CDR2 SFDVKD. Between the trimmed V and J ends, which lost 1 base and 0 bases, there was a span of 7 bases. The CDR3 contains 15 residues. The same data also went into a second study, on yellow fever vaccine responses in identical twins.

The material sequenced was CD4+ T cells sorted from blood. The chain carries TRBV24-1 and TRBJ2-3, with D possibly TRBD2 on 6 matching bases. The receptor comes from a woman under 30 in good health. This CDR3 is CATSDFAGSTDTQYF. The CDR3 nucleotides read TGTGCCACCAGTGATTTCGCGGGAAGCACAGATACGCAGTATTTT.